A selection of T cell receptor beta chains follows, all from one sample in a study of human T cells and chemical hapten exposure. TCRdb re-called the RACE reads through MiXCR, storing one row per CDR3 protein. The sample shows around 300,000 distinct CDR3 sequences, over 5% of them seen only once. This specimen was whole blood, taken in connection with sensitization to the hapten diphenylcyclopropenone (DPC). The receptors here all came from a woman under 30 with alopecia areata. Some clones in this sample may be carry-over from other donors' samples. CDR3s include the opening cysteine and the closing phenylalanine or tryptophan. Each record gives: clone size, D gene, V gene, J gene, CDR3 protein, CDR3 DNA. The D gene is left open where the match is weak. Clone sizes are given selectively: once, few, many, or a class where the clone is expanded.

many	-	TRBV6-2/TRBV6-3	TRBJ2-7	CASSYSNNYEQYF	TGTGCCAGCAGTTACTCGAACAACTACGAGCAGTACTTC
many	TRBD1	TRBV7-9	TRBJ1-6	CASSGTGGLYNSPLHF	TGTGCCAGCAGCGGGACAGGGGGTTTGTATAATTCACCCCTCCACTTT
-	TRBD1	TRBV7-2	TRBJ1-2	CASSPMRGQGVYGYTF	TGTGCCAGCAGCCCAATGAGGGGTCAGGGGGTCTATGGCTACACCTTC
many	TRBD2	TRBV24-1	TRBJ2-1	CATSDSTGTSGWNEQFF	TGTGCCACCAGTGACTCCACCGGGACTAGCGGTTGGAATGAGCAGTTCTTC
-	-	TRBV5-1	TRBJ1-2	CASSLGGQQDTF	TGCGCCAGCAGCTTGGGGGGACAACAGGACACCTTC
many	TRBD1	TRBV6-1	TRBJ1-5	CASTRMDRAAGNQPQHF	TGTGCCAGCACGAGAATGGACAGGGCGGCGGGCAATCAGCCCCAGCATTTT
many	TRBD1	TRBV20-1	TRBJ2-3	CSADRAADTQYF	TGCAGTGCTGACAGGGCGGCAGATACGCAGTATTTT
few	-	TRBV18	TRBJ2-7	CASSPMVGGLYEQYF	TGTGCCAGCTCCCCCATGGTGGGGGGGCTCTACGAGCAGTACTTC
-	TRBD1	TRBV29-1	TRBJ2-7	CSVEDRDIEQYF	TGCAGCGTTGAGGACAGGGACATCGAGCAGTACTTC
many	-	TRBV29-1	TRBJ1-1	CSVPDASVTEAFF	TGCAGCGTTCCTGACGCAAGCGTTACTGAAGCTTTCTTT
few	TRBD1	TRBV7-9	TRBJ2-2	CASSYARTGTNTGELFF	TGTGCCAGCAGCTACGCTCGGACAGGAACGAACACCGGGGAGCTGTTTTTT